A single sample gave rise to the 3 T cell receptor beta chains below, sequenced in a study of blood T cell repertoires in COVID-19. Assay used: immunoSEQ multiplex PCR; TCRdb lists only in-frame clones, some missing. Of 250,000 to 300,000 clones listed, around nine tenths are singletons. The sequencing sample was made of PBMCs or T cells enriched from blood (not recorded which). These receptor sequences come from a woman in her 30s who had recovered from COVID-19.

This rearrangement joins TRBV10-3 to TRBJ2-1; a weak D match, TRBD2 (6 bases). Germline lookup yields CDR1 ENHRY and CDR2 SYGVKD. With 9 bases removed from V and 8 bases from J, the gap between germline ends came to 11 bases. This CDR3 has 11 residues. The CDR3 coding sequence is TGTGCCATACGGGAGTCGGATGAGCAGTTCTTC. The encoded protein is CAIRESDEQFF.

The rearrangement joins TRBV5-1 to TRBJ1-1; D might be TRBD1 (6 bases). This CDR3 is 14 amino acids long. The germline gives CDR1 SGHRS, CDR2 YFSETQ. V was cut by 1 base and J by 2 bases, with 9 bases left in between. CDR3 sequence: CASSLNRANTEAFF. The CDR3 bases are TGCGCCAGCAGCTTGAACAGGGCTAACACTGAAGCTTTCTTT.

This chain uses TRBV30 with TRBJ2-1; D uncertain. CDR1 and CDR2 from the germline V gene are GTSNPN and SVGIG (reference sequence). V was pared by 4 bases and J by 1 base, with 8 bases between. There are 13 residues in the CDR3. The CDR3 is CAWTVISYNEQFF. The CDR3 DNA is TGTGCCTGGACGGTGATTTCCTACAATGAGCAGTTCTTC.